A single sample is the source of the 26 T cell receptor beta chains below, sequenced in a study of spatial heterogeneity in lung cancer. As to time point: sample taken at primary tumor resection. Unsorted whole RNA samples from tumor, nontumor lung or frozen PBMC were sequenced. TCRdb fed the 5' RACE reads into MiXCR, producing one record per CDR3 protein. The sample records around 63,000 distinct CDR3 sequences, approximately 8% being singletons. The specimen was PBMCs, collected at surgery. The receptor source for this set is a female donor with early-stage non-small cell lung cancer.

This clonotype was seen only once. The chain carries TRBV27 and TRBJ2-3; 10 bases agree with TRBD2. V lost 4 bases and J lost 6; bases outside the gene matches: 7. The CDR3 is 15 residues long. The germline V gene encodes CDR1 MNHEY and CDR2 SMNVEV (reference sequence). The CDR3 is CASSSPAGGVDTQYF. The CDR3 bases are TGTGCCAGCAGTTCTCCAGCGGGAGGGGTGGATACGCAGTATTTT.

This clonotype came up a few times. The V call is TRBV11-2, the J call TRBJ2-2; D gene uncertain. The CDR3 contains 17 residues. V lost 2 bases to trimming and J lost 0 bases, with 13 bases between them. Germline V gene sequence: CDR1 SGHAT, CDR2 FQNNGV. The CDR3 DNA reads TGTGCCAGCAGCTTATCTGGACGACCCTCGAACACCGGGGAGCTGTTTTTT. It specifies CASSLSGRPSNTGELFF.

This clonotype came up a few times. CDR3 bases: TGTGCCAGCAGCCAAGATGATGGGGGTTACACTGAAGCTTTCTTT. It specifies CASSQDDGGYTEAFF. The genes are TRBV3-1 and TRBJ1-1, with D perhaps TRBD1 (5 bases). The CDR3 loop spans 15 amino acids. Germline lookup yields CDR1 LGHDT and CDR2 YNNKEL (reference sequence). V lost 0 bases and J lost 3, with 11 bases in between.

The chain has TRBV7-3 and TRBJ2-3; D unresolved. Per germline, CDR1 SGHTA and CDR2 FQGTGA. With 2 bases removed from V and 0 bases from J, the gap between germline ends came to 12 bases. CDR3 length: 16 residues. The CDR3, as DNA: TGTGCCAGCAGCTTACAGGCTGCAAGAAGCACAGATACGCAGTATTTT. As protein: CASSLQAARSTDTQYF.

This clonotype was observed at least ten times. The CDR3 here is CASSLGRAGQSTEAFF. The CDR3 nucleotides are TGTGCCAGCAGCTTAGGACGGGCGGGCCAGTCCACTGAAGCTTTCTTT. The rearrangement links TRBV7-6 to TRBJ1-1; D gene ambiguous. The CDR3 sequence is 16 residues long. Trimming took off 1 base at V and 4 bases at J, with 16 bases between the two ends. The V gene's germline CDR1 is SGHVS and CDR2 FNYEAQ.

This clonotype was seen more than once but under ten times. The genes are TRBV30 and TRBJ1-1, with 9 bases aligning to TRBD1. CDR3 size: 13 residues. Trimming cost V 8 bases and J 0 bases; bases outside gene matches: 4. Germline assignment: CDR1 GTSNPN and CDR2 SVGIG (reference sequence). In DNA, the CDR3 is TGTGCCGAAAGACAGGGGGTGAACACTGAAGCTTTCTTT. Its translation: CAERQGVNTEAFF.

This clonotype is categorized as medium-sized. The chain combines TRBV20-1 with TRBJ2-7; TRBD2 aligns across 9 bases. With V trimmed by 0 bases and J by 3 bases, 3 bases remained unmatched. CDR1 DFQATT and CDR2 SNEGSKA come from the germline V gene (reference sequence). CDR3 length: 14 amino acids. In DNA form, the CDR3 reads TGCAGTGCTAGAGATTCTAGCGGGATCTACGAGCAGTACTTC. This codes for CSARDSSGIYEQYF.

CDR3 region: CASSLVSPGELFF. The CDR3 DNA is TGTGCCAGCAGCTTAGTTTCCCCCGGGGAGCTGTTTTTT. The V and J genes are TRBV11-2 and TRBJ2-2; no clear D. Trimming cost V 1 base and J 6 bases, with 6 bases left between them. Germline V gene lookup returns CDR1 SGHAT and CDR2 FQNNGV. CDR3 length equals 13 residues.

This clonotype was recorded at least ten times. In DNA form, the CDR3 reads TGCGCCATCCAAAGGGGGCGAGGGGATGAGCAGTTCTTC. Translation gives CAIQRGRGDEQFF. The chain employs TRBV10-2 and TRBJ2-1, with 7 bases identical to TRBD1. Germline V gene sequence: CDR1 WSHSY, CDR2 SAAADI. V lost 10 bases, J lost 8 bases, and 11 bases stayed unmatched. The CDR3 totals 13 residues.

There are many counts of this clonotype. The genes are TRBV13 and TRBJ2-2, with 8 nucleotides matching TRBD1. V was clipped by 4 bases and J by 0 bases; unmatched bases: 7. Looked up from germline, CDR1 is PRHDT and CDR2 is FYEKMQ (reference sequence). CDR3 length: 17 residues. The CDR3 here is CASSSSRGPTNTGELFF. In DNA, the CDR3 is TGTGCCAGCAGCTCTTCCAGGGGGCCCACGAACACCGGGGAGCTGTTTTTT.

As for this clonotype: The junction does not match germline at one end; this may be a read error. V and J are TRBV7-7 and TRBJ1-6, with D maybe TRBD1 (5 bases). This CDR3 has 13 amino acids. Per the germline V gene, CDR1 is SSHAT and CDR2 is FNYEAQ (reference sequence). The CDR3 spells CASSLDPGSPLHF. CDR3 DNA: TGTGCTAGCAGCTTAGATCCAGGGTCACCCCTCCACTTT. Complete variable domain (other parts from reference TRBV7-7 and TRBJ1-6): GAGVSQSPRYKVTKRGQDVTLRCDPISSHATLYWYQQALGQGPEFLTYFNYEAQPDKSGLPSDRFSAERPEGSISTLTIQRTEQRDSAMYRCASSLDPGSPLHFGNGTRLTVT.

This chain joins TRBV3-1 and TRBJ1-4; no clear D gene. CDR1 and CDR2 (germline): LGHDT, YNNKEL (reference sequence). The CDR3 runs 17 residues. The V end lost 4 bases, the J end lost 0 bases, and 15 bases lay between the germline ends. The CDR3, as DNA: TGTGCCAGCAGCCTTTTCAGAGGGATTACAACTAATGAAAAACTGTTTTTT. Protein: CASSLFRGITTNEKLFF.

In this sample, this clonotype is medium-sized. The genes are TRBV12-3 or TRBV12-4 and TRBJ1-2; 8 bases match TRBD1. The CDR3 extends over 14 amino acids. The junction had 7 bases not matched to a gene; V was cut back by 2 bases and J by 8 bases. CDR3 region: CASSLTQGAGGYTF. The CDR3 DNA follows: TGTGCCAGCAGTTTAACCCAGGGGGCCGGGGGCTACACCTTC.

This clonotype has ten or more counts. J is TRBJ2-1 and V is TRBV28, with 8 bases that match TRBD2. Unmatched junction bases numbered 15, after V lost 11 bases and J lost 9 bases. CDR1 MDHEN and CDR2 SYDVKM come from the germline V gene. The CDR3 is 14 amino acids. CDR3 sequence (DNA): TGTGCCGGCCGACCTAGCGGGCGCGGTAGTGAGCAGTTCTTC. Amino acid sequence: CAGRPSGRGSEQFF. Full variable domain (rest looked up from reference TRBV28 and TRBJ2-1): DVKVTQSSRYLVKRTGEKVFLECVQDMDHENMFWYRQDPGLGLRLIYFSYDVKMKEKGDIPEGYSVSREKKERFSLILESASTNQTSMYLCAGRPSGRGSEQFFGPGTRLTVL.

This clonotype has ten or more counts. This chain joins TRBV23-1 and TRBJ2-3; TRBD2 is a possible D gene (6 bases). TRBV23-1 is identified as an open reading frame with a role that is uncertain. The germline V and J ends were trimmed by 3 bases and 0 bases, with 13 bases remaining between them. The CDR3 contains 16 residues. This chain's CDR3 is CASSQTGEPSTDTQYF. CDR3 coding DNA: TGCGCCAGCAGTCAGACGGGAGAGCCCAGCACAGATACGCAGTATTTT.

This clonotype appeared many times. This rearrangement joins TRBV6-5 to TRBJ2-2, with a weak D call TRBD2 (6 bases). This CDR3 spans 13 amino acids. Germline assignment: CDR1 MNHEY and CDR2 SVGAGI. Trimming cost V 6 bases and J 4 bases, with 9 bases left between them. CDR3 region: CASRTGSTGELFF. DNA for the CDR3: TGTGCCAGCAGGACCGGGAGCACCGGGGAGCTGTTTTTT.

On this clonotype itself: This may arise from a read error, as a much more abundant clone is one base away. This chain uses TRBV18 with TRBJ1-1, with D perhaps TRBD1 (5 bases). CDR3 length: 15 residues. The germline V gene encodes CDR1 KGHSH and CDR2 LQKENI. The V end was cut by 2 bases, the J end by 1 base, with 11 bases between. Written as DNA, the CDR3 is TGTGCCAGCTCACCAAGGTCTGGGGCGAACACTGAAGCTTTCTTT. It specifies CASSPRSGANTEAFF.

Only a few counts were recorded for this clonotype. V is TRBV7-8 and J is TRBJ1-5; a weak D match, TRBD1 (6 bases). Trimming took off 1 base at V and 4 bases at J, with 14 bases between the two ends. The germline V gene encodes CDR1 SGHVS and CDR2 FQNEAQ. The CDR3 runs to 16 residues. The CDR3 DNA follows: TGTGCCAGCAGCTTAGTTGCGGGGCAGGGGAATCAGCCCCAGCATTTT. This encodes CASSLVAGQGNQPQHF.

The chain employs TRBV14 and TRBJ2-3; 14 nucleotides match TRBD2. The junction had 7 bases not matched to a gene; V was cut back by 6 bases and J by 2 bases. The germline V gene has CDR1 SGHDN and CDR2 FVKESK. The CDR3 totals 17 residues. The CDR3 reads CASSSGTSGGYTDTQYF. For the CDR3, the DNA is TGTGCCAGCAGTTCAGGGACTAGCGGGGGTTACACAGATACGCAGTATTTT. Looking up the rest from reference TRBV14 and TRBJ2-3 gives the full variable domain: EAGVTQFPSHSVIEKGQTVTLRCDPISGHDNLYWYRRVMGKEIKFLLHFVKESKQDESGMPNNRFLAERTGGTYSTLKVQPAELEDSGVYFCASSSGTSGGYTDTQYFGPGTRLTVL.

This clonotype was counted at least ten times. V usage is TRBV6-6 and J usage is TRBJ2-7; tentative D call: TRBD2 (6 bases). Germline V gene lookup returns CDR1 MNHNY and CDR2 SVGAGI (reference sequence). Trimming removed 2 bases at V and 4 bases at J, with 12 bases between. The length of the CDR3 is 14 residues. CDR3 nucleotide sequence: TGTGCCAGCAGTTACGCGGGACGGGCGTACGAGCAGTACGTC. Encoded protein: CASSYAGRAYEQYV.

A few counts support this clonotype. The chain links TRBV6-5 to TRBJ1-5, with TRBD1 matching 8 bases. V was pared by 0 bases and J by 6 bases, with 4 bases of the junction left unmatched. Germline V gene sequence: CDR1 MNHEY, CDR2 SVGAGI. The length of the CDR3 is 15 residues. The CDR3: CASSYSQGAIQPQHF. The DNA for the CDR3 is TGTGCCAGCAGTTACTCTCAGGGGGCGATTCAGCCCCAGCATTTT.

This clonotype has more than one count but fewer than ten. The chain joins TRBV11-2 to TRBJ2-1; TRBD2 might be the D (6 bases). The CDR3 covers 15 residues. Germline V lookup: CDR1 SGHAT, CDR2 FQNNGV. Trimming removed 5 bases at V and 4 bases at J, with 15 bases between. The CDR3 reads CASSLGRGFYNEQFF. The CDR3 region has the DNA TGTGCCAGCAGCCTCGGTCGGGGGTTTTACAATGAGCAGTTCTTC.

This chain links TRBV20-1 with TRBJ1-6; perhaps TRBD1 as D (5 bases). V was cut by 1 base and J by 10 bases, with 14 bases left in between. Looked up from germline, CDR1 is DFQATT and CDR2 is SNEGSKA (reference sequence). This CDR3 spans 14 amino acids. CDR3 coding DNA: TGCAGTGCTAGAGGATCTCAGGGCCCCTCACCCCTCCACTTT. It is translated as CSARGSQGPSPLHF.

The V call is TRBV20-1, the J call TRBJ1-3; D not certain. V dropped 1 base and J dropped 1 base, with 17 bases sitting between them. CDR1 and CDR2 (germline): DFQATT, SNEGSKA (reference sequence). The CDR3 is 17 amino acids. CDR3 nucleotide sequence: TGCAGTGCTAGAGGTGGACGGATCCGAGAGTCTGGAAACACCATATATTTT. This gives the protein CSARGGRIRESGNTIYF.

This clonotype was counted ten times or more. The chain joins TRBV2 to TRBJ1-1; D is perhaps TRBD1 (5 bases). Between the trimmed V and J ends, which lost 8 bases and 3 bases, there was a span of 16 bases. CDR1 and CDR2 from the germline V gene are SNHLY and FYNNEI. This CDR3 spans 14 amino acids. CDR3 region: CASFPAGDYTEAFF. For the CDR3, the DNA is TGTGCCAGCTTTCCGGCGGGGGATTACACTGAAGCTTTCTTT. Together with reference TRBV2 and TRBJ1-1, the CDR3 gives the full variable domain: EPEVTQTPSHQVTQMGQEVILRCVPISNHLYFYWYRQILGQKVEFLVSFYNNEISEKSEIFDDQFSVERPDGSNFTLKIRSTKLEDSAMYFCASFPAGDYTEAFFGQGTRLTVV.

This clonotype was picked up a small number of times. The chain uses TRBV7-2 and TRBJ2-3; no firm D call. The germline V gene has CDR1 SGHTA and CDR2 FQGNSA. This CDR3 region has 14 residues. V lost 4 bases to trimming and J lost 0 bases, with 8 bases between them. The CDR3 reads CASSSTASTDTQYF. The CDR3 bases are TGTGCCAGCAGCTCCACGGCTAGCACAGATACGCAGTATTTT.